Listed here is a single T cell receptor (beta chain). The clone's antigen remains unknown. No qualities accompany the bases; no much larger clone lies one base away. The intended sense of this specimen's time point label: about 28 days (+/-7) after the second vaccine dose. AZD1222 recipients with second doses at about 4 weeks or about 12 weeks were pooled, because spike-specific TCR depth and breadth did not differ between schedules. Vaccinee samples were obtained from the UK trials COV001 and COV002, which included a single-blind randomized controlled phase 2/3 trial of AZD1222 (ChAdOx1 nCoV-19) in healthy adults. For TCRbeta chain sequencing, PBMC samples were collected from trial participants at day 0 and at day 28 after the second dose. The germline V and J ends show losses of 5 bases and 5 bases respectively, and no gene match explains 10 bases of the junction. CDR1 and CDR2 are read off the germline V gene (reference sequence) as MNHEY and SMNVEV. CDR3 length: 16 amino acids, cysteine to phenylalanine. The entry retains the CDR3 DNA only, 48 bases that are in frame from base 1.

These data originate in a study of T cell responses to AZD1222 COVID-19 vaccine (dated by TCRdb to about 2021). Context from the whole study: TCR sequencing covered more than 230 trial participants: about 210 given two doses of AZD1222 and 26 given two doses of MenACWY control vaccine. Trial participants were enrolled by age into 18-55, 56-69 and 70-plus year subgroups, with approximately 150, 28 and 58 TCR-sequenced participants respectively. Summary of the overall study and its limitations: Reportedly, almost half of the unique spike-specific TCRs recognized epitopes lying outside the regions that are mutated in the B.1.351 and B.1.1.7 variants. Because no samples from the day 14 peak response were available, repertoires could be characterized only after the peak T cell response. Most participants were white British and females outnumbered males, and the authors suggested that clonal diversity may have been underestimated. Conclusions about previously exposed vaccinees were limited because only 6 or 7 AZD1222 recipients were SARS-CoV-2 seropositive at baseline. CD4 TCRs associated with the vaccine covered the entire spike protein, and the dominant responses were in regions 160-218 and 743-854. A significant rise in spike-specific TCR breadth and depth was observed after two AZD1222 doses relative to day 0 and relative to MenACWY recipients. In the small 56-69-year group, the increase in depth fell short of significance, most likely because of low power.

The CDR3 regions of human TCRbeta chains were subjected to immunosequencing. Under the source paper's analysis protocol: Repertoire TCRs were matched against a reference library of SARS-CoV-2-specific TCRs generated with the MIRA antigen-specificity platform. Breadth was defined as the fraction of unique TCRs that were SARS-CoV-2-associated. Depth was defined as the fraction of total T cells that were SARS-CoV-2-associated. Using the MIRA data, each spike-specific TCR was mapped to the spike region that the TCR reacts to and placed in a CD4 or CD8 class. Log10-transformed breadth and depth values were compared by one-way ANOVA with Sidak's multiple comparisons tests. The table comes from immuneACCESS by way of TCRdb, which keeps in-frame sequences with V and J called. Part of the clones is missing from these tables; in studies checked, under half for an unresolved V gene and the rest for unknown reasons. The D gene and trimming were derived from the DNA, and the V and J assignments and clone size from that table. Recorded for this sample are fewer than 180,000 clones; about nine tenths of them occurred a single time. About 3.3% of the sample lies in the top ten.

The TCR comes from an adult who received the AZD1222 COVID-19 vaccine. The chain links TRBV27 with TRBJ2-1, with 9 central nucleotides matching TRBD1. The sequences come from peripheral blood, collected 28 days after the second AZD1222 dose. The CDR3 has the sequence CASSASGTGLNNEQFF. Read as DNA, the sequence is TGTGCCAGCAGTGCCTCCGGGACAGGGCTAAACAATGAGCAGTTCTTC.